This is a list of T cell receptor beta chains from one sample in a study of vaccination effects on CD4 cells after COVID-19. Which antigens these TCRs recognize remains unknown. The assay was immunoSEQ multiplex PCR, and TCRdb's table has in-frame clones only and misses some. Of under 30,000 clones in the sample, roughly 68% were seen once. The material was CD4+ T cells from PBMCs cultured with HCoV-OC43 spike peptides, obtained after COVID-19 vaccination. The source of these receptors is a human donor who received a COVID-19 vaccine. Both conserved end residues are part of each CDR3. The order of the fields is CDR3 protein, V gene.

CDR3 protein: CASSRLTGVEQYF; V gene: TRBV7-8
CDR3 protein: CSAATGYGYTF; V gene: TRBV29-1
CDR3 protein: CASSLTASGNTEAFF; V gene: TRBV7-9
CDR3 protein: CATSDDSYGYTF; V gene: TRBV24-1
CDR3 protein: CASSFQREYNEQFF; V gene: TRBV27
CDR3 protein: CASSLDRVYGYTF; V gene: TRBV5-1
CDR3 protein: CSAKRGSARGEKLFF; V gene: TRBV29-1
CDR3 protein: CASSFSGGASGELFF; V gene: TRBV7-8
CDR3 protein: CATSFRQGAYISNGYTF; V gene: TRBV15
CDR3 protein: CASSLVPGQHYNSPLHF; V gene: TRBV5-1
CDR3 protein: CASSLFVNTEAFF; V gene: TRBV2
CDR3 protein: CASSLQTGYEQYF; V gene: TRBV4-1
CDR3 protein: CASSDSSNYGYTF; V gene: TRBV2
CDR3 protein: CASGRNSPLHF; V gene: TRBV19
CDR3 protein: CASSVPGAADTQYF; V gene: TRBV25-1
CDR3 protein: CATSRDRVSTDTQYF; V gene: TRBV15
CDR3 protein: CASSQDHAAQETQYF; V gene: TRBV3-1/TRBV3-2
CDR3 protein: CASSETGQGAEQYF; V gene: TRBV6-1
CDR3 protein: CASSLDRSTYNEQFF; V gene: TRBV7-7
CDR3 protein: CASSVGVGEQYF; V gene: TRBV2
CDR3 protein: CASSSRTGGSSNTEAFF; V gene: TRBV18
CDR3 protein: CATSRDLETQYF; V gene: TRBV15
CDR3 protein: CASSLASGPQETQYF; V gene: TRBV5-1
CDR3 protein: CASSSDREKQFF; V gene: TRBV13
CDR3 protein: CASSEVLEAFF; V gene: TRBV6-1
CDR3 protein: CASSLKAERRTDTQYF; V gene: TRBV5-4
CDR3 protein: CASSQEGVPYEQYF; V gene: TRBV3-1/TRBV3-2
CDR3 protein: CASIKTAGPFGNTIYF; V gene: TRBV6-6
CDR3 protein: CASSQPFRRRRYGYTF; V gene: TRBV4-1
CDR3 protein: CASSFMGSVDEQFF; V gene: TRBV11-3
CDR3 protein: CASSQDLGLAGNNEQFF; V gene: TRBV14
CDR3 protein: CASSLLAGGKEQYF; V gene: TRBV27
CDR3 protein: CASSLGRLAGGRDNEQFF; V gene: TRBV11-2
CDR3 protein: CASSQDELGTAQGYGYTF; V gene: TRBV3-1/TRBV3-2
CDR3 protein: CASSQGSAWGVQETQYF; V gene: TRBV14
CDR3 protein: CASRWTANEAGELFF; V gene: TRBV6-5
CDR3 protein: CASSFTQMSSGNTIYF; V gene: TRBV5-1
CDR3 protein: CASSILDKYEQYF; V gene: TRBV19
CDR3 protein: CASSQEVHDEKLFF; V gene: TRBV4-2
CDR3 protein: CASSKKGGSGGKKEDTQYF; V gene: TRBV21-1